The subject of this entry is one T cell receptor (beta chain). The antigen is unknown. The data stem from a study of T cell responses to AZD1222 COVID-19 vaccine. Overall study findings and caveats: Baseline antibody screening turned up just a handful of seropositive AZD1222 recipients.

In germline, CDR1 is SGDLS, CDR2 YYNGEE. V lost 0 bases and J 7 bases, leaving 7 bases between the germline ends. The CDR3 consists of 13 residues. TCRdb keeps only in-frame clones here, not all; method: immunoSEQ multiplex PCR. The sample lists 150,000 to 200,000 clones, roughly 90% occurring once. Sequencing was performed on peripheral blood, taken on day 0 of AZD1222 vaccination. The rearrangement links TRBV9 to TRBJ2-2; D gene ambiguous. This clonotype was obtained from an adult in good health. CDR3 residues: CASSVVAIGELFF. CDR3 DNA sequence: TGTGCCAGCAGCGTAGTGGCTATCGGGGAGCTGTTTTTT. The whole variable domain, remainder taken from reference TRBV9 and TRBJ2-2, is DSGVTQTPKHLITATGQRVTLRCSPRSGDLSVYWYQQSLDQGLQFLIQYYNGEERAKGNILERFSAQQFPDLHSELNLSSLELGDSALYFCASSVVAIGELFFGEGSRLTVL.